Shown below are 10 T cell receptor beta chains from a single sample sequenced in a study of blood T cell repertoires in COVID-19. The assay was immunoSEQ multiplex PCR, and TCRdb's table has in-frame clones only and misses some. Of 100,000 to 120,000 clones listed, around four fifths were seen once; the top ten hold less than 5%. The source material was peripheral blood. The receptor set was obtained from a woman in her 70s with acute or convalescent COVID-19.

The chain carries TRBV11-2 and TRBJ2-1; D gene ambiguous. Germline V gene lookup returns CDR1 SGHAT and CDR2 FQNNGV. The CDR3 totals 16 residues. The V end was cut by 1 base, the J end by 8 bases, with 18 bases between. The CDR3 DNA reads TGTGCCAGCAGCTTAGGGGTCCGCTGGGCTGTCGATGAGCAGTTCTTC. Translation: CASSLGVRWAVDEQFF.

This chain connects TRBV5-1 to TRBJ2-2; TRBD1 aligns across 10 bases. Germline CDR1 is SGHRS and CDR2 is YFSETQ. The CDR3 has 15 residues. V lost 10 bases and J lost 3; bases outside the gene matches: 9. The CDR3 bases are TGCGCCTCTTCTCCTGGGACAGGGGACACCGGGGAGCTGTTTTTT. It codes for CASSPGTGDTGELFF.

The chain couples TRBV27 to TRBJ1-6; possible D gene TRBD1, 6 bases. V lost 5 bases and J lost 4, with 12 bases in between. The length of the CDR3 is 15 residues. Germline CDR1 and CDR2: MNHEY and SMNVEV (reference sequence). The CDR3 DNA is TGTGCCAGCAGTGTCGACAGGACATATAATTCACCCCTCCACTTT. Encoded protein: CASSVDRTYNSPLHF.

This sequence joins TRBV18 and TRBJ1-4; TRBD1 might be the D (6 bases). The CDR3 runs 15 residues. V lost 0 bases, J lost 3 bases, and 8 bases lay in between. Germline lookup yields CDR1 KGHSH and CDR2 LQKENI. CDR3 sequence: CASSPPPGANEKLFF. For the CDR3, the DNA is TGTGCCAGCTCACCACCCCCAGGGGCTAATGAAAAACTGTTTTTT. Filled out from reference TRBV18 and TRBJ1-4, the complete variable domain reads NAGVMQNPRHLVRRRGQEARLRCSPMKGHSHVYWYRQLPEEGLKFMVYLQKENIIDESGMPKERFSAEFPKEGPSILRIQQVVRGDSAAYFCASSPPPGANEKLFFGSGTQLSVL.

V is TRBV20-1 and J is TRBJ1-6; 8 bases are shared with TRBD1. CDR3 length: 18 amino acids. Germline V lookup: CDR1 DFQATT, CDR2 SNEGSKA (reference sequence). Germline trimming cut 3 bases from V and 7 bases from J; bases unmatched to any gene: 17. CDR3 sequence reads: CSASMLGTGVFGNSPLHF. CDR3 sequence (DNA): TGCAGTGCTAGTATGCTCGGGACAGGAGTATTCGGGAATTCACCCCTCCACTTT.

This clone was seen once. The rearrangement joins TRBV28 to TRBJ2-6, with no clear D. Trimming shortened V by 3 bases and J by 2 bases, and 11 bases separated the two germline ends. Per the germline V gene, CDR1 is MDHEN and CDR2 is SYDVKM. The length of the CDR3 is 16 residues. The CDR3 bases are TGTGCCAGCAGTTTGGTAGCTAGGACTGGGGCCAACGTCCTGACTTTC. It yields the protein CASSLVARTGANVLTF.

This clone was counted a single time. The V and J genes are TRBV15 and TRBJ1-3; D is perhaps TRBD1 (5 bases). This CDR3 region has 12 residues. In germline, CDR1 is LNHNV, CDR2 YYDKDF (reference sequence). V lost 0 bases and J 13 bases, leaving 10 bases between the germline ends. This CDR3 reads CATSRDRAGIYF. CDR3 in DNA: TGTGCCACCAGCAGAGATCGGGCAGGGATATATTTT. The whole variable domain, filled in from reference TRBV15 and TRBJ1-3, reads DAMVIQNPRYQVTQFGKPVTLSCSQTLNHNVMYWYQQKSSQAPKLLFHYYDKDFNNEADTPDNFQSRRPNTSFCFLDIRSPGLGDTAMYLCATSRDRAGIYFGEGSWLTVV.

The chain carries TRBV6-1 and TRBJ2-4; tentatively, D is TRBD2 (6 bases). The CDR3 runs to 17 residues. Germline lookup yields CDR1 MNHNS and CDR2 SASEGT. V shed 4 bases and J shed 3 bases, with 19 bases lying between them. CDR3: CASSARAPWEDKNIQYF. The CDR3 DNA reads TGTGCCAGCAGTGCTAGGGCCCCCTGGGAGGACAAAAACATTCAGTACTTC.

The chain couples TRBV12-5 to TRBJ2-7; D is perhaps TRBD2 (5 bases). Germline CDR1 is LGHNT and CDR2 is FRNRAP. The CDR3 sequence is 16 residues long. Trimming left V 6 bases short and J 0 bases short, with 18 bases between. CDR3 residues: CASGEPGILSSYEQYV. CDR3 DNA sequence: TGTGCTAGTGGAGAACCCGGGATATTGAGCTCCTACGAGCAGTACGTC.

About this clone: The junction departs from germline at one end; a sequencing error may be responsible. This chain's CDR3 is CASSLATGPETQYF. The CDR3, as DNA: TGTGCTAGCAGCTTAGCAACAGGTCCGGAGACCCAGTACTTC. This chain uses TRBV7-7 with TRBJ2-5; maybe TRBD1 (5 bases). Germline CDR1 SSHAT, CDR2 FNYEAQ (reference sequence). This CDR3 has 14 amino acids.